In this sample, the clone carrying this T cell receptor beta chain turned up many times. Its target is not known. The record originates from a study of T cells in Graves' hyperthyroidism and ophthalmopathy. Study-level results: In the analysis, a 13 V-J model separated ophthalmopathy from stable hyperthyroidism.

Trimming shortened V by 5 bases and J by 1 base, and 11 bases separated the two germline ends. CDR3 length: 14 amino acids. Germline values: CDR1 MDHEN, CDR2 SYDVKM. Pregnant or lactating patients were excluded, as were those with uncontrolled infection or other autoimmune disease. Diagnostic assessment was based on clinical symptoms, serum thyroxine and TRAb, thyroid ultrasound and orbital computed tomography. There were TCR beta CDR3 regions amplified from RNA transcripts. In the first-round RT-PCR of the TCR CDR3, the HTBI primer set was used. MiXCR, run by TCRdb on the multiplex PCR reads, gives a single entry per CDR3 protein. The profile shows some 550,000 distinct CDR3 sequences, around 20% of them singletons.

This sequence originates from a man between 18 and 35 years old with Graves' hyperthyroidism. V and J are TRBV28 and TRBJ1-1, with TRBD1 as a possible D gene (5 bases). Input material: blood. The CDR3 sequence is CASSAGLTNTEAFF. The CDR3 DNA sequence: TGTGCCAGCAGTGCGGGACTGACGAACACTGAAGCTTTCTTT. Complete variable domain (other parts from reference TRBV28 and TRBJ1-1): DVKVTQSSRYLVKRTGEKVFLECVQDMDHENMFWYRQDPGLGLRLIYFSYDVKMKEKGDIPEGYSVSREKKERFSLILESASTNQTSMYLCASSAGLTNTEAFFGQGTRLTVV.